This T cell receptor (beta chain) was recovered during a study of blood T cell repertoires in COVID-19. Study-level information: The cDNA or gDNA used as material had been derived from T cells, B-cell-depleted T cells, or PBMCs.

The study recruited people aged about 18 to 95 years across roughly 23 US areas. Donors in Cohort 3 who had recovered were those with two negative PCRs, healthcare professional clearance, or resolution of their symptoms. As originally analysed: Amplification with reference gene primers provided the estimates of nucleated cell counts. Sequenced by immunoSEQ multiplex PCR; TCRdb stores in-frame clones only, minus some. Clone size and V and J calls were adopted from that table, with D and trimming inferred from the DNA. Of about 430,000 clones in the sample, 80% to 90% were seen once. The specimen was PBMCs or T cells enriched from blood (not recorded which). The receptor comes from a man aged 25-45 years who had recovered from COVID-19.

DNA of the CDR3: TGTGCCAGCAGTTTGTACCCCCAGGAACAGTACTTC. It specifies CASSLYPQEQYF. This chain joins TRBV28 and TRBJ2-7; D not certain. The V gene lost 3 bases and the J gene lost 10 bases, with 13 bases spanning the gap. This CDR3 comprises 12 residues. From germline, CDR1 is MDHEN and CDR2 SYDVKM.